These 8 T cell receptor beta chains share one sample of origin, sequenced in a study of blood T cell repertoires in COVID-19 (dated by TCRdb to between 2020 and 2021). Libraries were prepared through the immunoSEQ multiplex PCR assay. The table comes from immuneACCESS by way of TCRdb, which keeps in-frame sequences with V and J called. Part of the clones is missing from these tables; in studies checked, under half for an unresolved V gene and the rest for unknown reasons. In this sample the table shows about 410,000 clones, 86% of which occur a single time. Of the sample, 1.4% is held by the ten largest clones. Specimen: peripheral blood. These receptors were collected from a woman between 25 and 40 years old with active or convalescent COVID-19.

CDR3 DNA sequence: TGTGCCAGCCGGGGACAGGAGTCTGGAAACACCATATATTTT. Protein sequence: CASRGQESGNTIYF. The rearrangement joins TRBV18 to TRBJ1-3; 8 bases map to TRBD1. The CDR3 length is 14 residues. V shed 8 bases and J 1 base; nucleotides not matched to a gene: 4. The V gene's germline CDR1 is KGHSH and CDR2 LQKENI.

The V gene is TRBV6-1, the J gene TRBJ1-5; D gene ambiguous. This CDR3 is 15 amino acids long. Germline V CDR1 and CDR2: MNHNS, SASEGT. V was pared by 2 bases and J by 0 bases, with 8 bases between. CDR3 amino acids: CASSETVYSNQPQHF. For the CDR3, the DNA is TGTGCCAGCAGTGAAACGGTCTATAGCAATCAGCCCCAGCATTTT.

There are a few counts of this clone. The chain combines TRBV6-4 with TRBJ1-1, with D tentatively TRBD1 (6 bases). Germline CDR1 and CDR2: MRHNA and SNTAGT. V was shortened by 5 bases and J by 3 bases, with 16 bases between the two germline ends. This CDR3 contains 15 residues. The CDR3 nucleotides are TGTGCCAGCAGTCCTGGGGGGGGCCAACACACTGAAGCTTTCTTT. This encodes CASSPGGGQHTEAFF.

This chain uses TRBV10-3 with TRBJ1-1; D is perhaps TRBD1 (6 bases). Per the germline V gene, CDR1 is ENHRY and CDR2 is SYGVKD. Trimming took 10 bases from V and 8 from J, leaving 17 bases between them. CDR3 length: 12 residues. CDR3 loop: CASSNGQSEAFF. The CDR3 DNA is TGTGCCAGTTCGAACGGACAGAGCGAAGCTTTCTTT.

The rearrangement joins TRBV5-4 to TRBJ1-2; D is possibly TRBD1 (5 bases). V lost 2 bases, J lost 4 bases, and 15 bases lay in between. In germline, CDR1 is SGHNT, CDR2 YYREEE (reference sequence). The CDR3 is 15 residues long. DNA of the CDR3: TGTGCCAGCAGCTTAGCAGGGCAGAACGTCTATGGCTACACCTTC. Its translation: CASSLAGQNVYGYTF. The variable domain in full, with the rest retrieved from reference TRBV5-4 and TRBJ1-2, is ETGVTQSPTHLIKTRGQQVTLRCSSQSGHNTVSWYQQALGQGPQFIFQYYREEENGRGNFPPRFSGLQFPNYSSELNVNALELDDSALYLCASSLAGQNVYGYTFGSGTRLTVV.

The V gene is TRBV18, the J gene TRBJ1-2; 12 positions match TRBD1. The CDR3 has 16 amino acids. With 6 bases clipped from V and 7 bases from J, the junction kept 12 bases outside the gene matches. Germline values: CDR1 KGHSH, CDR2 LQKENI. The CDR3 reads CASSPTGQGAGFGYTF. The DNA of the CDR3 is TGTGCCAGCTCGCCGACGGGACAGGGGGCAGGATTTGGCTACACCTTC.

The V gene is TRBV6-1, the J gene TRBJ1-1; the D gene is possibly TRBD1 (6 bases). The length of the CDR3 is 13 residues. V lost 3 bases and J 6 bases, leaving 11 bases between the germline ends. Germline V gene lookup returns CDR1 MNHNS and CDR2 SASEGT. Written as DNA, the CDR3 is TGTGCCAGCAGTGACAAACAGGGCCCTGAAGCTTTCTTT. Its protein is CASSDKQGPEAFF.

The chain uses TRBV3-1 (or the pseudogene TRBV3-2) and TRBJ2-7; D unresolved. V lost 0 bases and J lost 3, with 9 bases in between. CDR1 and CDR2 (germline): LGHDT, YNNKEL (reference sequence). The CDR3 has 14 amino acids. The CDR3, as DNA: TGTGCCAGCAGCCAAGATTACAGAGTCTACGAGCAGTACTTC. It yields the protein CASSQDYRVYEQYF.